This passage covers 25 T cell receptor beta chains from one sample sequenced in a study of shared clonotypes between healthy human individuals. Profiled with immunoSEQ multiplex PCR; TCRdb holds only in-frame clones, not every one. The sample yields some 1 million clones, roughly 75% seen once. Sample: memory CD4+ T cells sorted from blood. Subset in this sample: CD45RA-negative fraction. Receptors originate from a man between 18 and 35 years old in good health.

V usage is TRBV7-2 and J usage is TRBJ2-1; the D gene is possibly TRBD2 (5 bases). The V end lost 4 bases, the J end lost 6 bases, and 22 bases lay between the germline ends. Germline assignment: CDR1 SGHTA and CDR2 FQGNSA. The CDR3 is 17 residues long. The CDR3 nucleotides read TGTGCCAGCAGCTCATTCGCCGGGATCTCACGGGGCAATGAGCAGTTCTTC. Residues: CASSSFAGISRGNEQFF.

The genes are TRBV2 and TRBJ1-5, with D possibly being TRBD1 (6 bases). Trimming took 4 bases from V and 0 from J, leaving 7 bases between them. Germline lookup yields CDR1 SNHLY and CDR2 FYNNEI. The CDR3 is 14 residues long. The chain's CDR3 is CASSGQDSNQPQHF. The CDR3 DNA is TGTGCCAGCAGTGGACAGGATAGCAATCAGCCCCAGCATTTT.

The CDR3 sequence: CASSLRGILNTEAFF. Written as DNA, the CDR3 is TGTGCCAGCAGCTTAAGAGGGATTTTGAACACTGAAGCTTTCTTT. The genes are TRBV7-9 and TRBJ1-1, with D unresolved. Trimming removed 2 bases at V and 0 bases at J, with 10 bases between. Germline values: CDR1 SEHNR, CDR2 FQNEAQ (reference sequence). The CDR3 spans 15 residues. The whole variable domain, filled in from reference TRBV7-9 and TRBJ1-1, reads DTGVSQNPRHKITKRGQNVTFRCDPISEHNRLYWYRQTLGQGPEFLTYFQNEAQLEKSRLLSDRFSAERPKGSFSTLEIQRTEQGDSAMYLCASSLRGILNTEAFFGQGTRLTVV.

This clone was found a few times. This chain connects TRBV7-2 to TRBJ2-1; 8 bases fit TRBD2. The V gene end was trimmed by 5 bases and the J gene end by 3 bases; junction bases not matched to a gene: 9. Germline V lookup: CDR1 SGHTA, CDR2 FQGNSA. The CDR3 consists of 16 residues. The CDR3 reads CASSISGRGFYNEQFF. CDR3 nucleotides: TGTGCCAGCAGCATCAGCGGGAGAGGGTTCTACAATGAGCAGTTCTTC.

The CDR3 sequence: CASSLGRRSETQYF. CDR3 DNA: TGTGCCAGCAGCTTAGGTCGGCGGAGCGAGACCCAGTACTTC. The rearrangement joins TRBV7-2 to TRBJ2-5; D is uncertain. Trimming removed 1 base from V and 5 bases from J, with 11 bases in between. The germline V gene encodes CDR1 SGHTA and CDR2 FQGNSA. This CDR3 contains 14 residues.

This chain connects TRBV19 to TRBJ1-1; TRBD1 agrees at 9 bases. Germline-derived CDR1 and CDR2 are LNHDA and SQIVND (reference sequence). Germline trimming cut 6 bases from V and 1 base from J; bases unmatched to any gene: 9. The CDR3 extends over 16 amino acids. The CDR3 DNA sequence: TGTGCCAGTAGCAAGAATTTACAGGGGGCGAACACTGAAGCTTTCTTT. This gives the protein CASSKNLQGANTEAFF.

This clone was picked up one time. The V gene is TRBV30, the J gene TRBJ2-7; tentatively, D is TRBD2 (6 bases). From germline, CDR1 is GTSNPN and CDR2 SVGIG (reference sequence). The V and J ends lost 3 bases and 0 bases respectively, with 15 bases between them. This CDR3 spans 15 amino acids. Here the CDR3 reads CAWSITGTGSYEQYF. The CDR3 bases are TGTGCCTGGAGCATAACCGGGACTGGCTCCTACGAGCAGTACTTC.

The CDR3 region is CAWKRLGGYTF. CDR3 DNA sequence: TGTGCCTGGAAAAGGCTCGGTGGCTACACCTTC. V and J are TRBV30 and TRBJ1-2; D ambiguous. V was trimmed by 4 bases and J by 7 bases, leaving 10 bases between them. Germline lookup yields CDR1 GTSNPN and CDR2 SVGIG (reference sequence). This CDR3 region has 11 residues.

The CDR3 loop reads CASTAGQPTDTQYF. In DNA, the CDR3 is TGTGCCAGCACCGCCGGACAGCCCACAGATACGCAGTATTTT. The rearrangement joins TRBV2 to TRBJ2-3; possibly TRBD1 for D (6 bases). The CDR3 is 14 residues long. Between the trimmed V and J ends, which lost 7 bases and 2 bases, there was a span of 13 bases. Germline CDR1 is SNHLY and CDR2 is FYNNEI.

The chain uses TRBV6-5 and TRBJ1-1; TRBD1 matches at 8 bases. The CDR3 is made up of 15 amino acids. CDR1 is MNHEY and CDR2 is SVGAGI in the germline V gene. V shed 5 bases and J 0 bases; nucleotides not matched to a gene: 5. This CDR3 is CASSKRQGMNTEAFF. The CDR3 bases are TGTGCCAGCAGTAAACGACAGGGGATGAACACTGAAGCTTTCTTT.

This clone has a handful of counts. CDR3 DNA: TGTGCCAGCAGCTTAGACGGTACGGATTACGAGCAGTACTTC. Protein sequence: CASSLDGTDYEQYF. The chain employs TRBV7-2 and TRBJ2-7; D is unresolved. The CDR3 is 14 amino acids. The germline CDR1 and CDR2 sequences are SGHTA and FQGNSA. V was clipped by 1 base and J by 4 bases, with 11 bases between them.

The chain joins TRBV7-2 to TRBJ2-1; D is ambiguous. Germline-derived CDR1 and CDR2 are SGHTA and FQGNSA. The CDR3 spans 12 residues. Trimming took off 5 bases at V and 6 bases at J, with 8 bases between the two ends. The DNA for the CDR3 is TGTGCCAGCAGCAAGGTAGGCAATGAGCAGTTCTTC. Its translation: CASSKVGNEQFF. The full variable domain, in which reference TRBV7-2 and TRBJ2-1 provide the parts outside the CDR3, is GAGVSQSPSNKVTEKGKDVELRCDPISGHTALYWYRQSLGQGLEFLIYFQGNSAPDKSGLPSDRFSAERTGGSVSTLTIQRTQQEDSAVYLCASSKVGNEQFFGPGTRLTVL.

The chain is built from TRBV14 and TRBJ1-4, with TRBD1 matching 7 bases. The CDR3 extends over 14 amino acids. Germline CDR1 SGHDN, CDR2 FVKESK. V dropped 9 bases and J dropped 8; count of bases not matched to a gene: 12. The CDR3 nucleotides read TGTGCCAGTGCACAACAGGGGACACGAGAAAAACTGTTTTTT. Protein: CASAQQGTREKLFF.

The sample holds a few counts of this clone. Other nucleotide sequences in the sample specify the same CDR3. The chain uses TRBV18 and TRBJ2-5; D may match TRBD1 or TRBD2 (6 bases each). This CDR3 has 15 residues. V shed 0 bases and J shed 0 bases, with 8 bases lying between them. The germline V gene encodes CDR1 KGHSH and CDR2 LQKENI. CDR3 in amino acids: CASSPPGGYQETQYF. DNA of the CDR3: TGTGCCAGCTCACCACCGGGGGGCTACCAAGAGACCCAGTACTTC.

The CDR3 sequence is CASSDRQGGMNEQYF. In DNA form, the CDR3 reads TGTGCCAGCAGTGACAGACAGGGAGGAATGAACGAGCAGTACTTC. This sequence joins TRBV6-1 and TRBJ2-7, with D perhaps matching TRBD1 (7 bases). Germline values: CDR1 MNHNS, CDR2 SASEGT. V dropped 3 bases and J dropped 5 bases, with 17 bases sitting between them. The CDR3 is 15 residues long.

The genes are TRBV19 and TRBJ2-5; D assignment may be TRBD1 or TRBD2 (5 bases each). Between the trimmed V and J ends, which lost 8 bases and 5 bases, there was a span of 21 bases. CDR3 length: 15 residues. The germline CDR1 and CDR2 sequences are LNHDA and SQIVND (reference sequence). CDR3 in amino acids: CASRKRGSGRETQYF. DNA of the CDR3: TGTGCCAGTCGAAAGAGGGGCTCAGGGCGGGAGACCCAGTACTTC. Looking up the rest from reference TRBV19 and TRBJ2-5 gives the full variable domain: DGGITQSPKYLFRKEGQNVTLSCEQNLNHDAMYWYRQDPGQGLRLIYYSQIVNDFQKGDIAEGYSVSREKKESFPLTVTSAQKNPTAFYLCASRKRGSGRETQYFGPGTRLLVL.

V gene TRBV19 combines with J gene TRBJ1-4, with a tentative D call TRBD1 (5 bases). Germline V gene data show CDR1 as LNHDA and CDR2 as SQIVND (reference sequence). CDR3 length equals 16 residues. V lost 7 bases to trimming and J lost 8 bases, with 23 bases between them. The CDR3 here is CASTKMGPGIGEKLFF. The DNA for the CDR3 is TGTGCCAGTACCAAAATGGGGCCGGGGATTGGGGAAAAACTGTTTTTT. The entire variable domain, with the rest obtained from reference TRBV19 and TRBJ1-4, is as follows: DGGITQSPKYLFRKEGQNVTLSCEQNLNHDAMYWYRQDPGQGLRLIYYSQIVNDFQKGDIAEGYSVSREKKESFPLTVTSAQKNPTAFYLCASTKMGPGIGEKLFFGSGTQLSVL.

The chain recombines TRBV27 with TRBJ1-2, with D maybe TRBD1 (5 bases). V dropped 7 bases and J dropped 4 bases, with 13 bases sitting between them. Germline assignment: CDR1 MNHEY and CDR2 SMNVEV (reference sequence). The CDR3 loop spans 13 amino acids. CDR3 sequence (DNA): TGTGCCAGCACTGGACCGGGGGGCTATGGCTACACCTTC. Its protein is CASTGPGGYGYTF.

V is TRBV5-6 and J is TRBJ2-2; no definite D call. Germline CDR1 reads SGHDT; CDR2 reads YYEEEE. The CDR3 has 13 residues. Trimming removed 4 bases from V and 8 bases from J, with 12 bases in between. CDR3 region: CASSQTWRGELFF. CDR3 in DNA: TGTGCCAGCAGCCAAACCTGGCGAGGGGAGCTGTTTTTT.

V usage is TRBV2 and J usage is TRBJ1-5, with 9 nucleotides matching TRBD1. Germline V gives CDR1 SNHLY, CDR2 FYNNEI. J gave up 6 bases and V 6 bases, and 9 bases lay outside the gene matches. CDR3 length: 15 amino acids. The CDR3 region has the DNA TGTGCCAGCAGCACGCCGGGACAGGGTTTTCAGCCCCAGCATTTT. It codes for CASSTPGQGFQPQHF.

The CDR3 coding sequence is TGTGCCAGTAGTATGAGGACAGGGAGCACAGATACGCAGTATTTT. Encoded protein: CASSMRTGSTDTQYF. The chain has TRBV19 and TRBJ2-3, with 8 positions matching TRBD1. The V and J ends lost 3 bases and 0 bases, in that order; junction bases with no gene match: 2. Germline assignment: CDR1 LNHDA and CDR2 SQIVND (reference sequence). CDR3 length: 15 residues.

This clone has only a few counts. At one end the junction does not follow the germline gene, possibly because of a read error. The V gene is TRBV20-1, the J gene TRBJ1-1, with D perhaps TRBD1 (5 bases). Germline CDR1 is DFQATT and CDR2 is SNEGSKA (reference sequence). This CDR3 region has 11 residues. The DNA of the CDR3 is TGCAGTGCTGGAGACAGCTATGAAGCTTTCTTT. It is translated as CSAGDSYEAFF.

DNA for the CDR3: TGTGCCTGGAGCCGGGTGGCGTACAATGAGCAGTTCTTC. This encodes CAWSRVAYNEQFF. The chain employs TRBV30 and TRBJ2-1; no clear D. This CDR3 region has 13 residues. The germline V and J ends were trimmed by 3 bases and 4 bases, with 10 bases remaining between them. Germline CDR1 and CDR2: GTSNPN and SVGIG (reference sequence).

V gene TRBV6-6 combines with J gene TRBJ1-4, with TRBD1 as a possible D gene (5 bases). V dropped 7 bases and J dropped 3 bases, with 15 bases sitting between them. This CDR3 is built from 15 residues. The germline gives CDR1 MNHNY, CDR2 SVGAGI (reference sequence). The CDR3 spells CASTYSRGPNEKLFF. The CDR3 DNA reads as TGTGCCAGCACCTACTCAAGGGGACCTAATGAAAAACTGTTTTTT.

This chain connects TRBV27 to TRBJ2-1; unclear D gene. Germline CDR1 reads MNHEY; CDR2 reads SMNVEV (reference sequence). Trimming left V 0 bases short and J 5 bases short, with 8 bases between. This CDR3 is 14 amino acids long. This CDR3 is CASSLSRNNNEQFF. CDR3 in DNA: TGTGCCAGCAGTTTATCGAGGAATAACAATGAGCAGTTCTTC.